The rows below give T cell receptor beta chains drawn from one sample of a study of blood T cell repertoires in COVID-19. The protocol was immunoSEQ multiplex PCR, while the TCRdb copy is restricted to in-frame clones and leaves out a portion. Of under 300,000 clones in the sample, around nine tenths were seen once. Sequenced material: PBMCs or T cells enriched from blood (not recorded which). The receptors stem from a woman aged 18-29 years who had recovered from COVID-19. The CDR3 runs from the conserved cysteine through the conserved F or W. Fields, in order: J gene, V gene, D gene, CDR3 protein. The D gene is left open where the match is weak.

>TRBJ2-7|TRBV7-8|NA
CASSLGQAFSYEQYF
>TRBJ1-2|TRBV2|NA
CASRRDYGYTF
>TRBJ2-5|TRBV5-4|TRBD2
CASRSGGNQETQYF
>TRBJ1-2|TRBV11-2|TRBD1
CASADRGGYGYTF
>TRBJ1-1|TRBV6-5|NA
CASSSGFGMNTEAFF
>TRBJ2-7|TRBV11-2|TRBD2
CASSLAVAGGEQYF
>TRBJ1-2|TRBV4-3|NA
CASSQGLGKGMGGYTF
>TRBJ2-7|TRBV4-1|NA
CASSQDQGGVKSYEQYF
>TRBJ2-7|TRBV6-2/TRBV6-3|TRBD1
CASSYATGLEQYF
>TRBJ2-3|TRBV9|TRBD2
CASSVGTSGSKDTQYF
>TRBJ1-2|TRBV24-1|NA
CATSDSDKNYGYTF
>TRBJ2-2|TRBV7-8|TRBD2
CASSSVPLAGVATGELFF
>TRBJ1-2|TRBV28|NA
CASSLEGYGYTF
>TRBJ1-5|TRBV27|TRBD1
CASSILSQGRQPQHF